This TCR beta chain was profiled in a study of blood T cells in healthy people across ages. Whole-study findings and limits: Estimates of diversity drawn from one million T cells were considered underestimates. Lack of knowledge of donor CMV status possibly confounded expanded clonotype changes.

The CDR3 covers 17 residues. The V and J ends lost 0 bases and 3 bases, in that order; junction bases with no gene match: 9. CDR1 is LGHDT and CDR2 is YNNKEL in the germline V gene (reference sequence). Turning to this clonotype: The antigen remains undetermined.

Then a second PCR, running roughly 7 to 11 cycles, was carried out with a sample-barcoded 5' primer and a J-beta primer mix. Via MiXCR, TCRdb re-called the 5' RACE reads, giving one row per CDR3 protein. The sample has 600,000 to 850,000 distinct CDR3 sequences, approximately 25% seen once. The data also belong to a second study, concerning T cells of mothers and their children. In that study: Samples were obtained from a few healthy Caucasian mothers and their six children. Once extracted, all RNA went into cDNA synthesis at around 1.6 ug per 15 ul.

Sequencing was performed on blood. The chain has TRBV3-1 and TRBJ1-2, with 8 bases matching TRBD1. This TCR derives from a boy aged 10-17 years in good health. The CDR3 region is CASSQDPSGGNDYGYTF. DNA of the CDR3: TGTGCCAGCAGCCAAGATCCGTCAGGGGGCAACGACTATGGCTACACCTTC.